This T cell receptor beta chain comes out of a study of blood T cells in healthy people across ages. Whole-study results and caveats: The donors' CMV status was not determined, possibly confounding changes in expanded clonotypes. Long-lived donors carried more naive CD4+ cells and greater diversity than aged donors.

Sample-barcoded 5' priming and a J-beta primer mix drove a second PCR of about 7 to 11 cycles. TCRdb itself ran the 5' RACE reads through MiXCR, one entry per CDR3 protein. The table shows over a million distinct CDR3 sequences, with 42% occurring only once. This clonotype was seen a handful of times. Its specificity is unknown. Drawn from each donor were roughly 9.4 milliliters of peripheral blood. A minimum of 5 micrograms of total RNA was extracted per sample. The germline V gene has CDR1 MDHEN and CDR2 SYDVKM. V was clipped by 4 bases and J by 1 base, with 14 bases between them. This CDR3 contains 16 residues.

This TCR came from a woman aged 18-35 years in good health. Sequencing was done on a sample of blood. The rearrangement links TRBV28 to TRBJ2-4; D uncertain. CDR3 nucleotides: TGTGCCAGCAGTTCTCCGTCGCGTGGGGCCAAAAACATTCAGTACTTC. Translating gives CASSSPSRGAKNIQYF.